Below, 13 T cell receptor beta chains from the same sample are listed, as sequenced in a study of T cell responses to AZD1222 COVID-19 vaccine. The data were produced by immunoSEQ multiplex PCR, yet TCRdb's version contains in-frame clones alone and is incomplete. The sample consists of over 100,000 clones, 85% to 90% of them appearing once. The sample here was peripheral blood, taken on day 0 of AZD1222 vaccination. The source of these receptors is an adult in good health.

The CDR3 protein is CASSYLGPGSGNTIYF. The CDR3 coding sequence is TGTGCCAGCAGTTACCTGGGGCCGGGTTCCGGAAACACCATATATTTT. The V gene is TRBV6-5, the J gene TRBJ1-3, with D possibly TRBD1 on 5 matching bases. Germline V lookup: CDR1 MNHEY, CDR2 SVGAGI. This CDR3 contains 16 residues. V was trimmed by 2 bases and J by 4 bases, leaving 15 bases between them.

The chain has TRBV14 and TRBJ1-4; TRBD1 is a possible D gene (5 bases). Germline V gives CDR1 SGHDN, CDR2 FVKESK. The ends were cut back, 0 bases at V and 4 bases at J, with 12 bases in the middle. The CDR3 is made up of 16 amino acids. CDR3 amino acids: CASSQDRRAVNEKLFF. CDR3 nucleotide sequence: TGTGCCAGCAGCCAAGACCGCAGGGCAGTTAATGAAAAACTGTTTTTT.

The chain joins TRBV28 to TRBJ1-5, with 7 bases identical to TRBD1. The CDR3 spans 18 residues. From germline, CDR1 is MDHEN and CDR2 SYDVKM. V gave up 5 bases and J gave up 0 bases; unmatched junction bases: 13. CDR3 region: CASSLSQGLGSSNQPQHF. DNA for the CDR3: TGTGCCAGCAGTCTATCACAGGGGTTAGGCTCTAGCAATCAGCCCCAGCATTTT.

The chain couples TRBV30 to TRBJ1-4, with D uncertain. In germline, CDR1 is GTSNPN, CDR2 SVGIG (reference sequence). The V and J ends lost 3 bases and 0 bases respectively, with 14 bases between them. This CDR3 comprises 16 residues. This chain's CDR3 is CAWRGFSNPTNEKLFF. CDR3 sequence (DNA): TGTGCCTGGAGGGGCTTCTCGAATCCAACTAATGAAAAACTGTTTTTT.

This sequence joins TRBV28 and TRBJ1-5; 8 positions agree with TRBD1. The ends lost 3 bases at V and 3 bases at J; junction bases unmatched: 7. The germline gives CDR1 MDHEN, CDR2 SYDVKM. This CDR3 spans 16 amino acids. CDR3 loop: CASSLGQVLLNQPQHF. CDR3 in DNA: TGTGCCAGCAGTTTGGGACAGGTACTTCTCAATCAGCCCCAGCATTTT.

V usage is TRBV27 and J usage is TRBJ2-1; D is unclear. The CDR3 contains 12 residues. The germline V gene has CDR1 MNHEY and CDR2 SMNVEV (reference sequence). The V end was cut by 2 bases, the J end by 9 bases, with 8 bases between. This CDR3 reads CASSLTGSEQFF. DNA of the CDR3: TGTGCCAGCAGTTTAACGGGTTCTGAGCAGTTCTTC.

This chain uses TRBV7-9 with TRBJ1-2; D is unresolved. CDR1 is SEHNR, CDR2 FQNEAQ, per germline (reference sequence). This CDR3 is 12 amino acids long. Trimming shortened V by 2 bases and J by 1 base, and 2 bases separated the two germline ends. The CDR3 coding sequence is TGTGCCAGCAGCTTAAGTAACTATGGCTACACCTTC. This encodes CASSLSNYGYTF.

The chain couples TRBV5-1 to TRBJ2-7, with D unresolved. The germline V and J ends were trimmed by 4 bases and 1 base, with 3 bases remaining between them. This CDR3 spans 11 amino acids. Germline V CDR1 and CDR2: SGHRS, YFSETQ. The CDR3 region has the DNA TGCGCCAGCAGCGAGTCCTACGAGCAGTACTTC. Protein product: CASSESYEQYF. Drawing the rest from reference TRBV5-1 and TRBJ2-7, the complete variable domain is KAGVTQTPRYLIKTRGQQVTLSCSPISGHRSVSWYQQTPGQGLQFLFEYFSETQRNKGNFPGRFSGRQFSNSRSEMNVSTLELGDSALYLCASSESYEQYFGPGTRLTVT.

This rearrangement joins TRBV28 to TRBJ1-5; no firm D call. V lost 7 bases, J lost 6 bases, and 13 bases lay in between. Germline V gives CDR1 MDHEN, CDR2 SYDVKM. This CDR3 region has 13 residues. This chain's CDR3 is CASTSPPRQPQHF. CDR3 DNA sequence: TGTGCCAGCACCTCACCTCCCCGTCAGCCCCAGCATTTT.

This clone was seen a single time. This chain uses TRBV5-1 with TRBJ2-1; tentative D call: TRBD2 (6 bases). The V gene lost 0 bases and the J gene lost 5 bases, with 9 bases spanning the gap. This CDR3 has 14 residues. Germline values: CDR1 SGHRS, CDR2 YFSETQ. CDR3 bases: TGCGCCAGCAGCTTGGTTCCGGGAGACAATGAGCAGTTCTTC. Amino acid sequence: CASSLVPGDNEQFF. Complete variable domain (other parts from reference TRBV5-1 and TRBJ2-1): KAGVTQTPRYLIKTRGQQVTLSCSPISGHRSVSWYQQTPGQGLQFLFEYFSETQRNKGNFPGRFSGRQFSNSRSEMNVSTLELGDSALYLCASSLVPGDNEQFFGPGTRLTVL.

This chain connects TRBV7-2 to TRBJ1-6, with unresolved D. Trimming left V 0 bases short and J 8 bases short, with 14 bases between. Germline CDR1 is SGHTA and CDR2 is FQGNSA. CDR3 length: 16 residues. The CDR3 loop reads CASSLALIRGDSPLHF. CDR3 nucleotides: TGTGCCAGCAGCTTAGCTTTGATCCGCGGGGATTCACCCCTCCACTTT.

The chain's CDR3 is CASSPGLTNQPQHF. The CDR3, as DNA: TGTGCCAGCAGCCCGGGACTTACCAATCAGCCCCAGCATTTT. This chain uses TRBV3-1 (or the pseudogene TRBV3-2) with TRBJ1-5; D perhaps matches TRBD1 (5 bases). In germline, CDR1 is LGHDT, CDR2 YNNKEL (reference sequence). CDR3 length: 14 residues. V lost 4 bases, J lost 3 bases, and 10 bases lay in between.

This chain uses TRBV10-1 with TRBJ1-5, with unresolved D. The CDR3 spans 13 residues. V dropped 0 bases and J dropped 6 bases, with 6 bases sitting between them. Per the germline V gene, CDR1 is WNHNN and CDR2 is SYGVQD (reference sequence). CDR3: CASSESGGQPQHF. The CDR3 DNA sequence: TGCGCCAGCAGTGAGTCGGGAGGTCAGCCCCAGCATTTT.